This entry lists 32 T cell receptor beta chains sequenced from one sample in a study of cytomegalovirus exposure and HLA in healthy donors. Profiled with immunoSEQ multiplex PCR; TCRdb holds only in-frame clones, not every one. The sample includes roughly 350,000 clones, roughly 88% of them seen just once. The material sequenced was PBMCs. The receptors come from a woman younger than 35 in good health and CMV-seronegative.

Comments on this clone: This same CDR3 is encoded by further DNA sequences in the sample. The rearrangement joins TRBV9 to TRBJ2-1; 8 nucleotides align to TRBD1. Germline V gene lookup returns CDR1 SGDLS and CDR2 YYNGEE. After removal of 1 base from V and 0 bases from J, the junction contained 0 bases not matched to a gene. There are 15 residues in the CDR3. This chain's CDR3 is CASSVTGGSYNEQFF. As DNA, the CDR3 is TGTGCCAGCAGCGTAACAGGGGGCTCCTACAATGAGCAGTTCTTC.

The V and J genes are TRBV2 and TRBJ2-7; 7 bases agree with TRBD1. This CDR3 comprises 19 residues. V lost 6 bases, J lost 0 bases, and 20 bases stayed unmatched. Germline-derived CDR1 and CDR2 are SNHLY and FYNNEI. CDR3: CASSAPGQALTINSYEQYF. In DNA, the CDR3 is TGTGCCAGCAGCGCACCTGGACAGGCTCTCACCATTAACTCCTACGAGCAGTACTTC.

The chain joins TRBV29-1 to TRBJ2-1, with D maybe TRBD1 (5 bases). There are 12 residues in the CDR3. V was trimmed by 7 bases and J by 10 bases, leaving 17 bases between them. Germline assignment: CDR1 SQVTM and CDR2 ANQGSEA. The CDR3 DNA reads TGCAGCGCCACGAATCAGGGCTGGGAGCAGTTCTTC. Its protein is CSATNQGWEQFF.

The genes are TRBV9 and TRBJ2-3; TRBD2 agrees at 12 bases. Trimming took 3 bases from V and 2 from J; bases not matched to a gene: 22. Germline V gene lookup returns CDR1 SGDLS and CDR2 YYNGEE. The CDR3 length is 22 residues. CDR3 coding DNA: TGTGCCAGCAGCGCGGAGGTCCCCGGACTAGCGGGAAATAAGGAAAACACAGATACGCAGTATTTT. Encoded protein: CASSAEVPGLAGNKENTDTQYF.

The V call is TRBV13, the J call TRBJ2-5; 9 bases agree with TRBD2. This CDR3 comprises 16 residues. Germline CDR1 and CDR2: PRHDT and FYEKMQ (reference sequence). The ends lost 3 bases at V and 5 bases at J; junction bases unmatched: 10. The CDR3 region has the DNA TGTGCCAGCAGCTTCGGGGCGGGAGGGTTCGGCGAGACCCAGTACTTC. Amino acid sequence: CASSFGAGGFGETQYF.

This rearrangement joins TRBV27 to TRBJ1-1; 7 nucleotides match TRBD1. From germline, CDR1 is MNHEY and CDR2 SMNVEV (reference sequence). With 8 bases clipped from V and 6 bases from J, the junction kept 15 bases outside the gene matches. The CDR3 spans 15 residues. The CDR3 DNA sequence: TGTGCCAGCGCAGAGTGGGGGCAGGGGGGATCTGAAGCTTTCTTT. It codes for CASAEWGQGGSEAFF.

The J gene is TRBJ2-7, the V gene TRBV19; 7 bases fit TRBD1. Trimming removed 5 bases from V and 1 base from J; junction bases left unmatched: 5. This CDR3 is built from 14 residues. CDR1 is LNHDA and CDR2 is SQIVND in the germline V gene (reference sequence). CDR3 DNA: TGTGCCAGTAGTGAACGGGACAGATCCTACGAGCAGTACTTC. Translated, it gives CASSERDRSYEQYF.

V gene TRBV7-2 combines with J gene TRBJ2-6; no reliable D call. The CDR3 is made up of 16 amino acids. Germline V CDR1 and CDR2: SGHTA, FQGNSA. V lost 0 bases and J 4 bases, leaving 10 bases between the germline ends. The CDR3 bases are TGTGCCAGCAGCTTAGCTGGCCAAGTGGGGGCCAACGTCCTGACTTTC. This translates into CASSLAGQVGANVLTF.

This rearrangement joins TRBV5-6 to TRBJ2-2; maybe TRBD1 (5 bases). The V gene's germline CDR1 is SGHDT and CDR2 YYEEEE. This CDR3 contains 14 residues. V gave up 1 base and J gave up 5 bases, with 9 bases separating them. The CDR3 bases are TGTGCCAGCAGCTTGAGGAGACAGACCGGGGAGCTGTTTTTT. The encoded protein is CASSLRRQTGELFF.

The V call is TRBV19, the J call TRBJ1-2; 9 bases match TRBD1. Germline V gene sequence: CDR1 LNHDA, CDR2 SQIVND (reference sequence). Trimming removed 4 bases from V and 3 bases from J; junction bases left unmatched: 6. The CDR3 length is 15 residues. The CDR3 DNA follows: TGTGCCAGTAGTACGGGACAGGGTTGGGACTATGGCTACACCTTC. Translated: CASSTGQGWDYGYTF.

This chain joins TRBV4-3 and TRBJ2-7; the match to TRBD2 covers 7 bases. The CDR3 covers 15 residues. The germline gives CDR1 LGHNA, CDR2 YSLEER. The V gene end was trimmed by 1 base and the J gene end by 0 bases; junction bases not matched to a gene: 3. CDR3 region: CASSQASGTSYEQYF. DNA of the CDR3: TGCGCCAGCAGCCAAGCTAGCGGTACCTCCTACGAGCAGTACTTC.

The CDR3 sequence is CASSLGSAVLNTEAFF. The CDR3 DNA follows: TGTGCCAGCAGCTTAGGGTCCGCGGTTTTGAACACTGAAGCTTTCTTT. The V call is TRBV7-9, the J call TRBJ1-1; D is unclear. Germline CDR1 is SEHNR and CDR2 is FQNEAQ (reference sequence). The ends were cut back, 1 base at V and 0 bases at J, with 12 bases in the middle. This CDR3 has 16 amino acids.

V usage is TRBV5-6 and J usage is TRBJ2-7, with D hard to call. Germline V gives CDR1 SGHDT, CDR2 YYEEEE. V dropped 1 base and J dropped 6 bases, with 8 bases sitting between them. This CDR3 is 12 amino acids long. This CDR3 reads CASSLSPGEQYF. CDR3 bases: TGTGCCAGCAGCTTGTCTCCCGGCGAGCAGTACTTC.

This clone was detected only once. The chain joins TRBV5-6 to TRBJ2-1; D is unresolved. Trimming removed 1 base from V and 1 base from J, with 12 bases in between. Germline V gene sequence: CDR1 SGHDT, CDR2 YYEEEE. This CDR3 comprises 16 residues. CDR3 DNA sequence: TGTGCCAGCAGCTTGTACGGCCAGGCGTCCTACAATGAGCAGTTCTTC. Protein product: CASSLYGQASYNEQFF.

The chain couples TRBV18 to TRBJ2-2, with TRBD1 as a possible D gene (6 bases). The ends were cut back, 1 base at V and 3 bases at J, with 9 bases in the middle. Germline V gene lookup returns CDR1 KGHSH and CDR2 LQKENI. CDR3 length: 15 residues. The CDR3 nucleotides read TGTGCCAGCTCACCACGCGAGGGGGACACCGGGGAGCTGTTTTTT. This sequence encodes CASSPREGDTGELFF.

As DNA, the CDR3 is TGTGCCAGCAGCCATTTAAGGTTGGGACAGAACACAGATACGCAGTATTTT. This gives the protein CASSHLRLGQNTDTQYF. The chain links TRBV14 to TRBJ2-3; TRBD1 aligns across 7 bases. Germline CDR1 and CDR2: SGHDN and FVKESK. V lost 3 bases and J lost 2; bases outside the gene matches: 11. This CDR3 region has 17 residues.

Points on this clone: Its ends do not fully match the called genes, so a read error is possible. The rearrangement joins TRBV11-2 to TRBJ2-7, with 7 bases identical to TRBD1. The CDR3 contains 14 residues. Per the germline V gene, CDR1 is SGHAT and CDR2 is FQNNGV. The CDR3 region has the DNA TGTGCCAGCAGCCTAGATAGGACAGGATACGAGCAGTACTTC. Protein sequence: CASSLDRTGYEQYF.

The chain has TRBV6-5 and TRBJ2-5; possibly TRBD2 for D (7 bases). This CDR3 region has 15 residues. With 0 bases removed from V and 4 bases from J, the gap between germline ends came to 12 bases. From germline, CDR1 is MNHEY and CDR2 SVGAGI. The CDR3, as DNA: TGTGCCAGCAGTTACTCAAGAGGGGGGGGAGAGACCCAGTACTTC. Protein: CASSYSRGGGETQYF.

In its sample, this clone was seen once. The CDR3 here is CASSPQNNEQFF. The DNA of the CDR3 is TGTGCCAGCAGCCCCCAGAACAATGAGCAGTTCTTC. The chain joins TRBV7-9 to TRBJ2-1; D not certain. Trimming pared 5 bases from V and 5 bases from J, leaving 7 bases between. The CDR3 is 12 amino acids. Germline loops: CDR1 SEHNR, CDR2 FQNEAQ (reference sequence).

The chain employs TRBV27 and TRBJ1-1, with TRBD1 matching 8 bases. Germline CDR1 is MNHEY and CDR2 is SMNVEV (reference sequence). The CDR3 contains 14 residues. The J segment lost 4 bases and the V segment lost 0 bases, leaving 1 base of the junction unmatched. The CDR3 nucleotides are TGTGCCAGCAGTTTATCCACAGGGGGCACTGAAGCTTTCTTT. This gives the protein CASSLSTGGTEAFF.

This chain uses TRBV5-5 with TRBJ2-7; possible D gene TRBD1, 5 bases. Between the trimmed V and J ends, which lost 0 bases and 4 bases, there was a span of 11 bases. Germline CDR1 reads SGHKS; CDR2 reads YYEKEE (reference sequence). The CDR3 loop spans 14 amino acids. The CDR3: CASSLAAGFYEQYF. Here the CDR3 DNA reads TGTGCCAGCAGCTTGGCGGCAGGGTTTTACGAGCAGTACTTC.

A remark on this clone: Other DNA sequences of this sample code for an identical CDR3. CDR3 residues: CASSLGQGGETQYF. The CDR3, as DNA: TGCGCCAGCAGCTTGGGACAGGGTGGGGAGACCCAGTACTTC. The chain couples TRBV5-1 to TRBJ2-5; 7 bases align to TRBD1. With V trimmed by 0 bases and J by 5 bases, 4 bases remained unmatched. This CDR3 contains 14 residues. From germline, CDR1 is SGHRS and CDR2 YFSETQ.

CDR3 sequence (DNA): TGTGCCAGCAGCGCGCTACCACAGGGGGTAGGAGAGACCCAGTACTTC. Translated: CASSALPQGVGETQYF. V usage is TRBV9 and J usage is TRBJ2-5; 8 nucleotides align to TRBD1. CDR3 length: 16 residues. CDR1 and CDR2 (germline): SGDLS, YYNGEE. The V segment lost 3 bases and the J segment 4 bases; nucleotides outside the gene matches: 11. Drawing the rest from reference TRBV9 and TRBJ2-5, the complete variable domain is DSGVTQTPKHLITATGQRVTLRCSPRSGDLSVYWYQQSLDQGLQFLIQYYNGEERAKGNILERFSAQQFPDLHSELNLSSLELGDSALYFCASSALPQGVGETQYFGPGTRLLVL.

The chain recombines TRBV5-4 with TRBJ1-1; 8 nucleotides agree with TRBD1. The V gene end was trimmed by 0 bases and the J gene end by 6 bases; junction bases not matched to a gene: 7. The germline V gene has CDR1 SGHNT and CDR2 YYREEE (reference sequence). This CDR3 region has 15 residues. CDR3 loop: CASSLGGGQGAEAFF. CDR3 coding DNA: TGTGCCAGCAGCTTGGGGGGTGGACAGGGCGCTGAAGCTTTCTTT.

This chain uses TRBV4-3 with TRBJ2-7, with 7 nucleotides matching TRBD2. CDR3 size: 15 residues. Per germline, CDR1 LGHNA and CDR2 YSLEER. Germline trimming cut 3 bases from V and 4 bases from J; bases unmatched to any gene: 9. CDR3 amino acids: CASSQSMSGMYEQYF. The CDR3 coding sequence is TGCGCCAGCAGCCAGTCAATGAGCGGGATGTACGAGCAGTACTTC.

This clone has a count of ten or more. The chain has TRBV4-3 and TRBJ1-2, with 9 positions matching TRBD1. The CDR3 is made up of 13 amino acids. The germline CDR1 and CDR2 sequences are LGHNA and YSLEER. Trimming removed 3 bases from V and 4 bases from J; junction bases left unmatched: 0. The CDR3 DNA sequence: TGCGCCAGCAGCCAGACAGGGGGCTATGGCTACACCTTC. Its protein is CASSQTGGYGYTF.

This clone has only one observation. The rearrangement joins TRBV5-1 to TRBJ2-1; 10 nucleotides agree with TRBD2. V was clipped by 2 bases and J by 7 bases; unmatched bases: 3. CDR1 and CDR2 from the germline V gene are SGHRS and YFSETQ. The CDR3 runs to 14 residues. The CDR3 loop is CASSLLAGLNEQFF. The CDR3, as DNA: TGCGCCAGCAGCTTACTAGCGGGATTAAATGAGCAGTTCTTC. The whole variable domain, remainder taken from reference TRBV5-1 and TRBJ2-1, is KAGVTQTPRYLIKTRGQQVTLSCSPISGHRSVSWYQQTPGQGLQFLFEYFSETQRNKGNFPGRFSGRQFSNSRSEMNVSTLELGDSALYLCASSLLAGLNEQFFGPGTRLTVL.

The rearrangement joins TRBV6-1 to TRBJ1-2; perhaps TRBD1 as D (5 bases). Trimming left V 7 bases short and J 5 bases short, with 11 bases between. The germline gives CDR1 MNHNS, CDR2 SASEGT. The CDR3 has 12 residues. CDR3 in amino acids: CASNTAGYGYTF. CDR3 nucleotides: TGTGCCAGCAATACTGCAGGGTATGGCTACACCTTC.

This clone has a handful of counts. This chain joins TRBV10-3 and TRBJ2-7; 7 nucleotides agree with TRBD2. V shed 2 bases, J shed 12 bases, and the junction held 10 bases outside the gene matches. This CDR3 spans 13 amino acids. In germline, CDR1 is ENHRY, CDR2 SYGVKD. The CDR3 here is CAISERGEGLPYF. In nucleotides, the CDR3 is TGTGCCATCAGTGAGCGGGGGGAGGGCCTTCCGTACTTC.

A single count supports this clone. The rearrangement links TRBV25-1 to TRBJ2-2; 7 bases are a match to TRBD2. V dropped 5 bases and J dropped 7; count of bases not matched to a gene: 4. The CDR3 is 13 residues long. Germline values: CDR1 MGHDK, CDR2 SYGVNS. CDR3 nucleotides: TGTGCCAGCAGTTTCGGGGGGTTCGGGGAGCTGTTTTTT. This sequence encodes CASSFGGFGELFF.

The rearrangement links TRBV28 to TRBJ2-5; no firm D call. Germline V lookup: CDR1 MDHEN, CDR2 SYDVKM. The CDR3 runs 10 residues. Trimming removed 8 bases at V and 3 bases at J, with 4 bases between. CDR3 coding DNA: TGTGCCAGCCAAAAAGAGACCCAGTACTTC. Protein sequence: CASQKETQYF.

The chain employs TRBV5-1 and TRBJ1-3; D uncertain. The CDR3 is 15 amino acids. Trimming took 0 bases from V and 0 from J, leaving 7 bases between them. Germline CDR1 reads SGHRS; CDR2 reads YFSETQ. Here the CDR3 DNA reads TGCGCCAGCAGCTTGGTGGGCCTCTCTGGAAACACCATATATTTT. Translation: CASSLVGLSGNTIYF. The entire variable domain, with the rest obtained from reference TRBV5-1 and TRBJ1-3, is as follows: KAGVTQTPRYLIKTRGQQVTLSCSPISGHRSVSWYQQTPGQGLQFLFEYFSETQRNKGNFPGRFSGRQFSNSRSEMNVSTLELGDSALYLCASSLVGLSGNTIYFGEGSWLTVV.